These T cell receptor beta chains were read from a single sample in a study of T cell changes during pregnancy in multiple sclerosis. TCRdb's table, derived via immunoSEQ multiplex PCR, lists solely in-frame clones and lacks some. This table has under 60,000 clones, 94% appearing once. The input for sequencing was CD4+ T cells from peripheral blood mononuclear cells, taken in the third trimester of pregnancy. The receptors shown here come from a female donor with multiple sclerosis, enrolled in a pregnancy study. Each CDR3 is given with its conserved first and last residue. D genes are given only for firm matches. Clone size is given for some rows only: seen once, a few or many times, or a class if the clone is expanded.

CDR3aa	CDR3nt	j_gene	d_gene	abundance	v_gene
CASSRDSGNTIYF	TGTGCCAGCTCCCGGGACTCTGGAAACACCATATATTTT	TRBJ1-3	NA	NA	TRBV7-2
CASRGKVEAFF	TGTGCCAGTAGGGGGAAGGTTGAAGCTTTCTTT	TRBJ1-1	NA	NA	TRBV6-5
CASTRGSGNTEAFF	TGTGCCAGCACCCGCGGCTCGGGGAACACTGAAGCTTTCTTT	TRBJ1-1	NA	NA	TRBV6-5
CASSSLAGGTDTQYF	TGTGCCAGCAGTTCCCTAGCGGGGGGCACAGATACGCAGTATTTT	TRBJ2-3	TRBD2	NA	TRBV27
CASSLEFWRWAGDGETQYF	TGTGCCAGCAGCTTAGAGTTTTGGCGTTGGGCGGGAGACGGAGAGACCCAGTACTTC	TRBJ2-5	TRBD2	NA	TRBV11-2
CASSPSSSLASKETQYF	TGCGCCAGCAGCCCCTCTTCATCCCTAGCGAGTAAAGAGACCCAGTACTTC	TRBJ2-5	NA	once	TRBV5-1
CASSSRAAQPQHF	TGTGCCAGTAGTAGCAGGGCAGCTCAGCCCCAGCATTTT	TRBJ1-5	NA	NA	TRBV19
CASSEHTGGNSPLHF	TGTGCCAGCAGTGAACACACAGGGGGCAATTCACCCCTCCACTTT	TRBJ1-6	TRBD1	NA	TRBV6-1
CASSEAGRAEAFF	TGTGCCAGCAGTGAGGCGGGTCGGGCTGAAGCTTTCTTT	TRBJ1-1	NA	NA	TRBV6-1
CASSRDLGEVGNVLTF	TGTGCCAGCAGCCGAGACCTGGGTGAGGTGGGCAACGTCCTGACTTTC	TRBJ2-6	NA	NA	TRBV5-6
CASSYSGRQPLHF	TGTGCCAGCAGTTACTCGGGCAGACAACCCCTCCACTTT	TRBJ1-6	NA	NA	TRBV6-5
CASSPMTGKETQYF	TGCGCCAGCAGCCCAATGACAGGAAAGGAGACCCAGTACTTC	TRBJ2-5	NA	NA	TRBV5-1
CASSLGQSPYNEQFF	TGTGCCAGCAGCTTAGGACAGTCCCCTTACAATGAGCAGTTCTTC	TRBJ2-1	NA	once	TRBV7-9
CASSLVQGAIDTQYF	TGCGCCAGCAGCTTGGTCCAGGGGGCGATAGATACGCAGTATTTT	TRBJ2-3	TRBD1	NA	TRBV5-1
CASSLEGTGEVNTEAFF	TGTGCCAGCAGCTTAGAAGGAACAGGGGAGGTGAACACTGAAGCTTTCTTT	TRBJ1-1	TRBD1	few	TRBV7-9
CASSRMGGSGNTIYF	TGTGCCAGCAGCCGTATGGGGGGCTCTGGAAACACCATATATTTT	TRBJ1-3	NA	NA	TRBV7-3
CASSLGGDSYNEQFF	TGCGCCAGCAGCTTAGGGGGGGACTCCTACAATGAGCAGTTCTTC	TRBJ2-1	NA	NA	TRBV5-1
CASSYSRSQPQHF	TGTGCCAGCAGTTACTCGAGAAGTCAGCCCCAGCATTTT	TRBJ1-5	NA	NA	TRBV6-5
CSVEDGRGPFF	TGCAGCGTTGAAGACGGTCGAGGGCCGTTTTTT	TRBJ1-4	NA	NA	TRBV29-1
CASSFLLRNTGELFF	TGTGCCAGCAGTTTCCTTCTACGGAACACCGGGGAGCTGTTTTTT	TRBJ2-2	NA	NA	TRBV28
CASSLSGRSTDTQYF	TGTGCCAGCAGCCTGAGCGGGAGGAGCACAGATACGCAGTATTTT	TRBJ2-3	TRBD2	NA	TRBV11-3
CASSPDIEQFF	TGCGCCAGCAGCCCGGACATTGAGCAGTTCTTC	TRBJ2-1	NA	NA	TRBV5-1
CAISGLAGFNEQFF	TGTGCCATCAGTGGTCTAGCGGGATTCAATGAGCAGTTCTTC	TRBJ2-1	TRBD2	NA	TRBV10-3
CASSDLGGREKLFF	TGTGCCAGCAGTGATCTAGGGGGACGCGAAAAACTGTTTTTT	TRBJ1-4	NA	NA	TRBV6-1
CASSFLSNTIYF	TGTGCCAGTAGTTTCTTATCGAACACCATATATTTT	TRBJ1-3	NA	NA	TRBV19
CASSLPRGGSRTGELFF	TGTGCCAGCAGCTTACCCAGGGGCGGGAGCCGCACCGGGGAGCTGTTTTTT	TRBJ2-2	NA	NA	TRBV13
CASSWGQSTDTQYF	TGTGCCAGCAGCTGGGGACAGAGCACAGATACGCAGTATTTT	TRBJ2-3	TRBD1	NA	TRBV7-2
CASSSVAGGQGYTF	TGTGCCAGCAGTTCTGTGGCAGGGGGCCAGGGCTACACCTTC	TRBJ1-2	TRBD1	NA	TRBV27
CASSPNVGANSPLHF	TGTGCCAGCAGCCCCAATGTGGGGGCTAATTCACCCCTCCACTTT	TRBJ1-6	NA	once	TRBV25-1
CATSREIDNEQFF	TGTGCCACCAGCAGAGAAATAGACAATGAGCAGTTCTTC	TRBJ2-1	NA	once	TRBV15
CASSGGYTDTQYF	TGTGCCAGCAGTGGGGGCTACACAGATACGCAGTATTTT	TRBJ2-3	NA	NA	TRBV2
CASSPRTSGAWETQYF	TGCGCCAGCAGCCCCCGGACTAGCGGGGCGTGGGAGACCCAGTACTTC	TRBJ2-5	TRBD2	once	TRBV5-1
CASSLTGADTEAFF	TGTGCCAGCAGCTTAACAGGGGCGGACACTGAAGCTTTCTTT	TRBJ1-1	TRBD1	NA	TRBV7-9
CASSVGGGAGTDTQYF	TGTGCCAGCAGCGTAGGCGGGGGGGCCGGCACAGATACGCAGTATTTT	TRBJ2-3	TRBD2	NA	TRBV9
CASSPTGGAIEAFF	TGTGCCAGCTCACCAACAGGGGGTGCTATTGAAGCTTTCTTT	TRBJ1-1	TRBD1	NA	TRBV18
CASSPQDNPNTEAFF	TGTGCCAGCTCCCCCCAGGACAACCCGAACACTGAAGCTTTCTTT	TRBJ1-1	NA	once	TRBV18
CASSEVAGETDTQYF	TGCGCCAGCAGCGAGGTGGCGGGAGAGACAGATACGCAGTATTTT	TRBJ2-3	TRBD2	NA	TRBV4-1
CASSLVLGQGGNSPLHF	TGTGCCAGCAGCTTAGTACTGGGACAGGGAGGGAATTCACCCCTCCACTTT	TRBJ1-6	TRBD1	once	TRBV7-9
CASSNQLRRDQGRKLFF	TGTGCCAGCAGCAATCAACTGAGGCGAGACCAGGGAAGAAAACTGTTTTTT	TRBJ1-4	NA	NA	TRBV7-6
CAWSPGGKTRISYEQYF	TGTGCCTGGAGTCCAGGAGGTAAAACTAGGATTTCCTACGAGCAGTACTTC	TRBJ2-7	NA	NA	TRBV30
CASSRQETQYF	TGCGCCAGCAGCCGCCAAGAGACCCAGTACTTC	TRBJ2-5	NA	NA	TRBV5-1
CASSLGASTDTQYF	TGTGCCAGCAGTCTAGGAGCTAGCACAGATACGCAGTATTTT	TRBJ2-3	NA	NA	TRBV11-3
CASSLGGLEYETQYF	TGCGCCAGCAGCTTGGGGGGGCTTGAATATGAGACCCAGTACTTC	TRBJ2-5	NA	NA	TRBV5-1
CASRQGSNSPLHF	TGTGCCAGCAGACAGGGTTCCAATTCACCCCTCCACTTT	TRBJ1-6	NA	NA	TRBV28
CASGTGYTEAFF	TGCGCCAGCGGAACAGGGTACACTGAAGCTTTCTTT	TRBJ1-1	NA	NA	TRBV5-1